The 20 T cell receptor beta chains presented below share a single source sample, sequenced in a study of T cell responses to AZD1222 COVID-19 vaccine. Clones were sequenced by immunoSEQ multiplex PCR, and TCRdb holds only the in-frame ones, with some missing. This sample has approximately 70,000 clones; 84% occur once, and the top ten carry roughly 9.8%. Sequenced material: peripheral blood, taken on day 0 of AZD1222 vaccination. These receptors originate from an adult in good health.

The chain uses TRBV28 and TRBJ1-1, with D hard to call. Trimming shortened V by 2 bases and J by 2 bases, and 12 bases separated the two germline ends. Germline-derived CDR1 and CDR2 are MDHEN and SYDVKM. The CDR3 runs to 15 residues. CDR3 coding DNA: TGTGCCAGCAGTTTAGATCCAGAAATAAACACTGAAGCTTTCTTT. It encodes CASSLDPEINTEAFF.

The chain combines TRBV11-1 with TRBJ1-5; D possibly corresponds to TRBD1 (5 bases). The germline CDR1 and CDR2 sequences are SGHAT and FQDESV (reference sequence). The CDR3 is 13 residues long. Between the trimmed V and J ends, which lost 5 bases and 6 bases, there was a span of 11 bases. The CDR3 DNA sequence: TGTGCCAGCAGCCCGGGGCCCTCTCAGCCCCAGCATTTT. Its translation: CASSPGPSQPQHF.

The chain recombines TRBV6-5 with TRBJ2-3, with unresolved D. Germline CDR1 reads MNHEY; CDR2 reads SVGAGI. Between the trimmed V and J ends, which lost 6 bases and 3 bases, there was a span of 7 bases. The CDR3 sequence is 12 residues long. The CDR3 region is CASRTRTDTQYF. CDR3 sequence (DNA): TGTGCCAGCAGAACCAGGACAGATACGCAGTATTTT.

The chain carries TRBV27 and TRBJ2-1, with 10 bases aligning to TRBD1. Germline values: CDR1 MNHEY, CDR2 SMNVEV (reference sequence). This CDR3 comprises 12 residues. Trimming took 8 bases from V and 9 from J; bases not matched to a gene: 4. Written as DNA, the CDR3 is TGTGCCAGCCTGGGACAGGGGTTTGAGCAGTTCTTC. Its protein is CASLGQGFEQFF.

The chain couples TRBV10-2 to TRBJ1-1, with TRBD1 matching over 7 bases. This CDR3 spans 15 amino acids. Germline CDR1 is WSHSY and CDR2 is SAAADI. The J segment lost 1 base and the V segment lost 6 bases, leaving 8 bases of the junction unmatched. The DNA for the CDR3 is TGCGCCAGCAGCGACCTGGGGACAGCGAACACTGAAGCTTTCTTT. This encodes CASSDLGTANTEAFF.

This chain connects TRBV3-1 (or the pseudogene TRBV3-2) to TRBJ1-1, with D possibly matching TRBD1 (5 bases). V was cut by 4 bases and J by 11 bases, with 14 bases left in between. This CDR3 has 12 amino acids. Germline V gene sequence: CDR1 LGHDT, CDR2 YNNKEL (reference sequence). The CDR3 DNA is TGTGCCAGCAGCCCCCAAGGGGTAGGGGCTTTCTTT. The encoded protein is CASSPQGVGAFF.

The chain is built from TRBV2 and TRBJ1-5; tentatively, D is TRBD1 (5 bases). V shed 2 bases and J shed 6 bases, with 14 bases lying between them. The CDR3 spans 15 residues. The germline V gene has CDR1 SNHLY and CDR2 FYNNEI. This CDR3 is CASSERQGGSQPQHF. The CDR3 nucleotides are TGTGCCAGCAGTGAAAGGCAGGGCGGGTCTCAGCCCCAGCATTTT.

This chain uses TRBV28 with TRBJ2-3, with 10 positions matching TRBD1. V gave up 5 bases and J gave up 5 bases; unmatched junction bases: 10. This CDR3 region has 16 residues. Looked up from germline, CDR1 is MDHEN and CDR2 is SYDVKM. The CDR3 DNA reads TGTGCCAGCAGTCGGCCCCCGACAGGGGGCTTAGATACGCAGTATTTT. This codes for CASSRPPTGGLDTQYF.

This clone was counted between two and nine times. The rearrangement joins TRBV29-1 to TRBJ1-1; perhaps TRBD1 as D (5 bases). The CDR3 sequence is 14 residues long. V lost 2 bases to trimming and J lost 3 bases, with 13 bases between them. Germline CDR1 and CDR2: SQVTM and ANQGSEA. CDR3 sequence: CSVEQGLGDTEAFF. DNA of the CDR3: TGCAGCGTTGAACAGGGCCTGGGGGACACTGAAGCTTTCTTT.

V is TRBV19 and J is TRBJ2-1; the match to TRBD1 covers 9 bases. Germline values: CDR1 LNHDA, CDR2 SQIVND (reference sequence). Germline trimming cut 7 bases from V and 9 bases from J; bases unmatched to any gene: 10. This CDR3 comprises 14 residues. The CDR3 sequence: CASTRSGTGSEQFF. As DNA, the CDR3 is TGTGCCAGTACCCGCTCCGGGACAGGGTCTGAGCAGTTCTTC.

This clone was picked up one time. This rearrangement joins TRBV6-5 to TRBJ2-7, with D unclear. The length of the CDR3 is 13 residues. Germline V gene lookup returns CDR1 MNHEY and CDR2 SVGAGI. V lost 4 bases, J lost 6 bases, and 13 bases lay in between. Written as DNA, the CDR3 is TGTGCCAGCAGTTCCGCTCTCAGGCTCGAGCAGTACTTC. Translation: CASSSALRLEQYF.

This chain uses TRBV5-6 with TRBJ2-2; D remains ambiguous. Germline V gene sequence: CDR1 SGHDT, CDR2 YYEEEE. This CDR3 has 15 amino acids. The V and J ends lost 1 base and 0 bases respectively, with 7 bases between them. CDR3 amino acids: CASSLLAPNTGELFF. The CDR3 DNA is TGTGCCAGCAGCTTGCTGGCCCCGAACACCGGGGAGCTGTTTTTT.

The chain carries TRBV7-8 and TRBJ2-5, with TRBD2 identical over 9 bases. The CDR3 is 17 amino acids. Germline V gene lookup returns CDR1 SGHVS and CDR2 FQNEAQ. V was clipped by 3 bases and J by 3 bases; unmatched bases: 11. The chain's CDR3 is CASSFARPLAGKETQYF. In DNA, the CDR3 is TGTGCCAGCAGCTTCGCTCGACCTCTAGCGGGGAAAGAGACCCAGTACTTC.

V is TRBV18 and J is TRBJ1-2; tentatively, D is TRBD1 (6 bases). V was shortened by 0 bases and J by 8 bases, with 16 bases between the two germline ends. The germline CDR1 and CDR2 sequences are KGHSH and LQKENI. The CDR3 extends over 15 amino acids. Written as DNA, the CDR3 is TGTGCCAGCTCACCACCGGGACACCCCCAAAGCGGCTACACCTTC. It codes for CASSPPGHPQSGYTF.

The sample holds a few counts of this clone. The V and J genes are TRBV27 and TRBJ1-1; 8 positions match TRBD1. Germline-derived CDR1 and CDR2 are MNHEY and SMNVEV (reference sequence). Trimming removed 5 bases from V and 5 bases from J; junction bases left unmatched: 7. CDR3 length: 14 amino acids. The CDR3 region is CASSPGTGWTEAFF. CDR3 nucleotides: TGTGCCAGCAGTCCAGGGACAGGTTGGACTGAAGCTTTCTTT.

This rearrangement joins TRBV5-1 to TRBJ2-3, with D unresolved. The CDR3 runs to 14 residues. V gave up 7 bases and J gave up 5 bases, with 17 bases separating them. Per the germline V gene, CDR1 is SGHRS and CDR2 is YFSETQ. The CDR3 bases are TGCGCCAGCGGACCACCAAGTTCGGAAGATACGCAGTATTTT. This translates into CASGPPSSEDTQYF.

This rearrangement joins TRBV6-5 to TRBJ2-7, with D hard to call. Germline values: CDR1 MNHEY, CDR2 SVGAGI. This CDR3 comprises 15 residues. The V gene lost 0 bases and the J gene lost 1 base, with 10 bases spanning the gap. The CDR3 spells CASSYSKAGSYEQYF. Written as DNA, the CDR3 is TGTGCCAGCAGTTACTCGAAGGCCGGATCCTACGAGCAGTACTTC.

CDR3 loop: CASRNRRIDTEAFF. The CDR3 nucleotides read TGTGCCAGCAGGAACAGGAGGATAGACACTGAAGCTTTCTTT. This rearrangement joins TRBV7-8 to TRBJ1-1, with D perhaps matching TRBD1 (5 bases). CDR3 size: 14 residues. Between the trimmed V and J ends, which lost 6 bases and 3 bases, there was a span of 14 bases. Germline assignment: CDR1 SGHVS and CDR2 FQNEAQ. Full variable domain (remainder filled in from reference TRBV7-8 and TRBJ1-1): GAGVSQSPRYKVAKRGQDVALRCDPISGHVSLFWYQQALGQGPEFLTYFQNEAQLDKSGLPSDRFFAERPEGSVSTLKIQRTQQEDSAVYLCASRNRRIDTEAFFGQGTRLTVV.

The gene calls are TRBV15 and TRBJ1-5, with unresolved D. The CDR3 contains 14 residues. V lost 0 bases, J lost 3 bases, and 6 bases lay in between. In germline, CDR1 is LNHNV, CDR2 YYDKDF (reference sequence). CDR3 sequence (DNA): TGTGCCACCAGCAGAGAGGGAAACAATCAGCCCCAGCATTTT. Translating it yields CATSREGNNQPQHF.

This chain links TRBV29-1 with TRBJ2-3; D is perhaps TRBD1 or TRBD2 (5 bases each). Germline CDR1 and CDR2: SQVTM and ANQGSEA. The CDR3 contains 15 residues. The V and J ends lost 4 bases and 2 bases respectively, with 16 bases between them. This chain's CDR3 is CSVVGWQGPTDTQYF. The DNA for the CDR3 is TGCAGCGTTGTGGGTTGGCAGGGACCCACAGATACGCAGTATTTT.